A single sample is the source of the 4 T cell receptor beta chains below, sequenced in a study. TCRdb independently ran MiXCR on the 5' RACE reads; one entry per CDR3 protein. The data hold 60,000 to 65,000 distinct CDR3 sequences, with almost 30% observed a single time. The source material was tumor-infiltrating naive CD4+ T cells sorted from the breast tumor. The subset is: naive CD4+ T cells, CD4+CD45RA+CD25-. Receptor source: a female donor with breast cancer.

The gene calls are TRBV6-2 or TRBV6-3 and TRBJ1-2; TRBD1 matches at 8 bases. The V gene's germline CDR1 is MNHEY and CDR2 SVGEGT. The CDR3 has 14 amino acids. Trimming took 2 bases from V and 8 from J; bases not matched to a gene: 7. The CDR3 spells CASSYGTGLGGYTF. CDR3 nucleotide sequence: TGTGCCAGCAGTTACGGGACAGGCCTCGGCGGCTACACCTTC.

This clonotype is labeled medium-sized. The chain uses TRBV5-1 and TRBJ2-1; D possibly corresponds to TRBD2 (6 bases). CDR3 length: 13 residues. From germline, CDR1 is SGHRS and CDR2 YFSETQ. Trimming left V 4 bases short and J 8 bases short, with 13 bases between. CDR3 amino acids: CASSRAEGDEQFF. The DNA for the CDR3 is TGCGCCAGCAGCCGCGCGGAGGGCGATGAGCAGTTCTTC.

This clonotype was seen repeatedly, ten times or more. The V call is TRBV6-2 or TRBV6-3, the J call TRBJ2-7; 8 bases line up with TRBD2. Germline lookup yields CDR1 MNHEY and CDR2 SVGEGT. The CDR3 is made up of 15 amino acids. V was clipped by 6 bases and J by 5 bases; unmatched bases: 12. The CDR3 here is CASSTSGTRVDEQYF. The CDR3 DNA follows: TGTGCCAGCAGCACCTCCGGGACTAGAGTTGACGAGCAGTACTTC.

With regard to this clonotype: The CDR3 end shows no conserved phenylalanine or tryptophan, and so a read error is likely. This rearrangement joins TRBV4-3 to TRBJ2-1, with D tentatively TRBD1 (5 bases). Per germline, CDR1 LGHNA and CDR2 YSLEER. The CDR3 runs 17 residues. V dropped 0 bases and J dropped 1 base, with 13 bases sitting between them. DNA for the CDR3: TGCGCCAGCAGCCAAGACCAGGGCGCGAAATCCTACAATGAGCAGTTCCTC. Its protein is CASSQDQGAKSYNEQFL.